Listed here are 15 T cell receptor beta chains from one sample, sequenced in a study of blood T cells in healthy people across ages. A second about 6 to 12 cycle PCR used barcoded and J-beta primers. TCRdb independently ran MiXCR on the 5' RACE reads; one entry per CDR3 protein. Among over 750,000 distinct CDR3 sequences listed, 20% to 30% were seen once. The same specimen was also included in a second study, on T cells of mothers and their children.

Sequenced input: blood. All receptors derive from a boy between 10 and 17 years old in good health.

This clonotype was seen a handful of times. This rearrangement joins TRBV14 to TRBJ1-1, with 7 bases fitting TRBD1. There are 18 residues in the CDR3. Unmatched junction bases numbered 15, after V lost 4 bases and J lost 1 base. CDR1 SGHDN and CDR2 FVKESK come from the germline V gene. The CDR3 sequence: CASSPTSKGGARNTEAFF. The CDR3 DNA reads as TGTGCCAGCAGCCCCACGTCAAAAGGGGGCGCGAGGAACACTGAAGCTTTCTTT.

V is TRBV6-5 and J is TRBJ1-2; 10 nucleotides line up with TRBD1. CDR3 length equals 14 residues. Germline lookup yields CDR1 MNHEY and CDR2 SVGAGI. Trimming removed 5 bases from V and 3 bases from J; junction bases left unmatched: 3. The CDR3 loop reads CASSDRGQDYGYTF. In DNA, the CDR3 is TGTGCCAGCAGTGACAGGGGGCAAGACTATGGCTACACCTTC.

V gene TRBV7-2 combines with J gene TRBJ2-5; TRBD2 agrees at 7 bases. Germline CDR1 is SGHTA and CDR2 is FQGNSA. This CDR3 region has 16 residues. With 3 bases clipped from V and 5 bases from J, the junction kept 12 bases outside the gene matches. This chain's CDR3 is CASSFPGLVEAETQYF. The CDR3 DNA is TGTGCCAGCAGCTTTCCTGGACTAGTGGAAGCGGAGACCCAGTACTTC.

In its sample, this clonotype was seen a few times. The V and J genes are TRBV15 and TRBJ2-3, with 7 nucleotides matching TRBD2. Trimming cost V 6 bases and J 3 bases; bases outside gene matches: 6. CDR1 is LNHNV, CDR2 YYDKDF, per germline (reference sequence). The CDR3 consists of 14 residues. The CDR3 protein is CATRPGLPTDTQYF. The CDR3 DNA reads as TGTGCCACCAGACCGGGACTACCGACAGATACGCAGTATTTT.

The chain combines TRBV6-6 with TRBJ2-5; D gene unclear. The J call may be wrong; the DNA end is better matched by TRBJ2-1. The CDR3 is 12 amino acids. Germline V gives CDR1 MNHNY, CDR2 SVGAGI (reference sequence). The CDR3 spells CASSYSRDEQFF. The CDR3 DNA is TGTGCCAGCAGTTACTCACGGGATGAGCAGTTCTTC.

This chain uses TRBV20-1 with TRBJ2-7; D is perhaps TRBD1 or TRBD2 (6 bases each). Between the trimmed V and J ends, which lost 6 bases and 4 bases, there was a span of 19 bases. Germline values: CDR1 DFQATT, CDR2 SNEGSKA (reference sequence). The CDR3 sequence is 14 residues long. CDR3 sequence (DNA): TGCAGTGCGCCGAACAGGGAGGCCTTTTACGAGCAGTACTTC. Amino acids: CSAPNREAFYEQYF.

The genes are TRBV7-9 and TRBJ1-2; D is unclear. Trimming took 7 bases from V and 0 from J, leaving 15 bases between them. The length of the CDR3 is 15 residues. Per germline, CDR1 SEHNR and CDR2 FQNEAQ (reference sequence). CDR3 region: CASKIITDPNYGYTF. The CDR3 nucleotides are TGTGCCAGCAAAATAATTACAGATCCTAACTATGGCTACACCTTC.

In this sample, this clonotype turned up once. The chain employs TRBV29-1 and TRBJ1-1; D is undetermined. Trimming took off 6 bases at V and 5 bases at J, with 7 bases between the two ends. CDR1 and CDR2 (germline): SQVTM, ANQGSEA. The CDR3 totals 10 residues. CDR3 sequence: CSVRETEAFF. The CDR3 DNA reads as TGCAGCGTAAGGGAAACTGAAGCTTTCTTT.

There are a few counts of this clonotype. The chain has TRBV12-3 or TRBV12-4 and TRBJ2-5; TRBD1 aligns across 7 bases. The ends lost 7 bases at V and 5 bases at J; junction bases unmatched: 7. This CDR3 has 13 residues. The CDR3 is CASKQQGTETQYF. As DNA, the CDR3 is TGTGCCAGCAAACAACAGGGGACCGAGACCCAGTACTTC.

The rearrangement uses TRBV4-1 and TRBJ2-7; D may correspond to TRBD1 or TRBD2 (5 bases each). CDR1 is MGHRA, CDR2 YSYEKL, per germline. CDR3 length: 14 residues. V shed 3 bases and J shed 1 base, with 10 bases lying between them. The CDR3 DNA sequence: TGCGCCAGCAGCCACCCGGGACGGTCCTACGAGCAGTACTTC. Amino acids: CASSHPGRSYEQYF.

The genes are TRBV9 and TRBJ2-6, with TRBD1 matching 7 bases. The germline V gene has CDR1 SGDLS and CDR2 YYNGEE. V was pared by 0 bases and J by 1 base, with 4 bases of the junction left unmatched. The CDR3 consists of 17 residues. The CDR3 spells CASSVGTGLSGANVLTF. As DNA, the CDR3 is TGTGCCAGCAGCGTAGGGACAGGACTTTCTGGGGCCAACGTCCTGACTTTC. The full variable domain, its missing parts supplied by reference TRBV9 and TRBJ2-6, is DSGVTQTPKHLITATGQRVTLRCSPRSGDLSVYWYQQSLDQGLQFLIQYYNGEERAKGNILERFSAQQFPDLHSELNLSSLELGDSALYFCASSVGTGLSGANVLTFGAGSRLTVL.

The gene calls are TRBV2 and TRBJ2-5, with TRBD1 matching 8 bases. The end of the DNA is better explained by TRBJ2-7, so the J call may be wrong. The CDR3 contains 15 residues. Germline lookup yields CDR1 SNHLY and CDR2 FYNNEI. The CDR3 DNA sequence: TGTGCCAGCAGACCCGGACAGGGCGTCTCCTACGAGCAGTACTTC. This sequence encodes CASRPGQGVSYEQYF.

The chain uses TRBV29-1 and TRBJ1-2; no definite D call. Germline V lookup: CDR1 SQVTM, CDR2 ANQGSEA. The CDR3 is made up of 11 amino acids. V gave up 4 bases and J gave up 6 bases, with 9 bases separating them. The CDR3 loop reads CSVVSVHGYTF. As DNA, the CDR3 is TGCAGCGTTGTGAGTGTACATGGCTACACCTTC.

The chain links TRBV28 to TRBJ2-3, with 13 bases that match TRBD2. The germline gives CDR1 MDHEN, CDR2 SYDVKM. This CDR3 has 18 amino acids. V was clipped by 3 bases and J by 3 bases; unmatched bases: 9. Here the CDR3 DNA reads TGTGCCAGCAGTTTCGGGCTGACTAGCGGGAGGATAACAGATACGCAGTATTTT. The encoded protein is CASSFGLTSGRITDTQYF.

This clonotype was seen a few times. The CDR3 is CASSRGGTGNNEQFF. CDR3 DNA: TGTGCCAGCAGCCGAGGAGGGACAGGGAACAATGAGCAGTTCTTC. V and J are TRBV28 and TRBJ2-1; TRBD1 aligns across 9 bases. CDR3 length: 15 amino acids. With 6 bases clipped from V and 5 bases from J, the junction kept 8 bases outside the gene matches. The germline CDR1 and CDR2 sequences are MDHEN and SYDVKM.